This T cell receptor (beta chain) appears in the sequencing data of a study of blood T cell repertoires in COVID-19. About the research overall: Researchers got acute and convalescent COVID-19 samples from the United States, Italy and Spain.

The method was immunoSEQ multiplex PCR; TCRdb's version includes in-frame clones alone and lacks a portion of them. Of approximately 90,000 clones in the sample, 70% to 80% were seen once. V was shortened by 4 bases and J by 2 bases, with 15 bases between the two germline ends. The CDR3 is made up of 16 amino acids. Germline values: CDR1 MNHEY, CDR2 SVGAGI. Input material: peripheral blood. The J gene is TRBJ1-3, the V gene TRBV6-5, with D possibly being TRBD1 (5 bases). The TCR comes from a human donor in a cohort sampled during active COVID-19. The CDR3 reads CASSSPEGVAGNTIYF. The DNA of the CDR3 is TGTGCCAGCAGTTCCCCCGAAGGGGTTGCTGGAAACACCATATATTTT.